These 7 T cell receptor beta chains share one sample of origin, sequenced in a study of PD-1 and CTLA-4 blockade in melanoma. Only in-frame clones appear in the TCRdb table, and some are missing; sequencing was by immunoSEQ multiplex PCR. Altogether about 18,000 clones are present, around 70% being singletons, with the ten largest covering approximately 15%. The material was CD8+ T cells from peripheral blood, obtained before anti-PD-1 treatment. Receptor source: a human donor with melanoma.

The J gene is TRBJ2-5, the V gene TRBV27, with unresolved D. Germline V gene sequence: CDR1 MNHEY, CDR2 SMNVEV (reference sequence). This CDR3 is built from 16 residues. The V end was cut by 0 bases, the J end by 3 bases, with 14 bases between. The CDR3 region has the DNA TGTGCCAGCAGTTTATCAGGGTTGCAGAGCAAAGAGACCCAGTACTTC. Its translation: CASSLSGLQSKETQYF.

The chain combines TRBV27 with TRBJ1-2; D is ambiguous. Germline CDR1 MNHEY, CDR2 SMNVEV (reference sequence). Trimming stripped 4 bases from V and 3 bases from J, with 9 bases between. The CDR3 loop spans 13 amino acids. CDR3 coding DNA: TGTGCCAGCAGTTCCCTAGGATACTATGGCTACACCTTC. It yields the protein CASSSLGYYGYTF.

This clone was detected once. The CDR3 DNA reads as TGTGCCAGCAGTCCTAGTCGCGGCGCGTACTTC. Protein: CASSPSRGAYF. The chain joins TRBV28 to TRBJ2-7; no firm D call. V lost 5 bases and J 12 bases, leaving 14 bases between the germline ends. CDR3 length equals 11 residues. CDR1 is MDHEN, CDR2 SYDVKM, per germline.

The V call is TRBV10-3, the J call TRBJ2-5; 8 bases are a match to TRBD2. Germline CDR1 ENHRY, CDR2 SYGVKD. The CDR3 has 17 residues. V shed 3 bases and J 5 bases; nucleotides not matched to a gene: 14. The CDR3 bases are TGTGCCATCAGTGACTTACCACCCGGGAGGGCCCGGGAGACCCAGTACTTC. Protein product: CAISDLPPGRARETQYF.

This CDR3 reads CASSEVAQGGDNEQFF. For the CDR3, the DNA is TGTGCCAGCAGTGAGGTAGCCCAGGGTGGGGACAATGAGCAGTTCTTC. The V gene is TRBV2, the J gene TRBJ2-1, with D perhaps matching TRBD1 (5 bases). V was clipped by 3 bases and J by 5 bases, with 17 bases between them. The germline gives CDR1 SNHLY, CDR2 FYNNEI. CDR3 length: 16 amino acids.

This clone is labeled medium-sized. V and J are TRBV27 and TRBJ2-2, with D unresolved. V was trimmed by 6 bases and J by 5 bases, leaving 7 bases between them. The CDR3 has 12 amino acids. Germline V CDR1 and CDR2: MNHEY, SMNVEV (reference sequence). CDR3 loop: CASSRPTGELFF. CDR3 DNA: TGTGCCAGCAGCCGACCTACCGGGGAGCTGTTTTTT.

The chain recombines TRBV28 with TRBJ1-5; D may be TRBD1 (6 bases). V shed 5 bases and J shed 7 bases, with 21 bases lying between them. This CDR3 contains 16 residues. Germline V gene lookup returns CDR1 MDHEN and CDR2 SYDVKM. The CDR3 bases are TGTGCCAGCAGTACAGACCACAGGGACCCTTCCCAGCCCCAGCATTTT. This codes for CASSTDHRDPSQPQHF. The full variable domain, in which reference TRBV28 and TRBJ1-5 provide the parts outside the CDR3, is DVKVTQSSRYLVKRTGEKVFLECVQDMDHENMFWYRQDPGLGLRLIYFSYDVKMKEKGDIPEGYSVSREKKERFSLILESASTNQTSMYLCASSTDHRDPSQPQHFGDGTRLSIL.